One and the same sample provided the 15 T cell receptor beta chains below, sequenced in a study of shared clonotypes between healthy human individuals. Generated by immunoSEQ multiplex PCR, the TCRdb table keeps only in-frame clones and is missing some. The sample yields some 2 million clones, about 95% seen once. CD45RO-negative CD8 cells positively selected for CCR7 made up the naive population, which excluded terminally differentiated effector memory CD45RA+ cells. Specimen: naive CD8+ T cells sorted from blood. The receptors originated from a young man in good health.

This sequence joins TRBV5-1 and TRBJ2-7, with D tentatively TRBD2 (6 bases). CDR3 size: 13 residues. Germline-derived CDR1 and CDR2 are SGHRS and YFSETQ. Trimming pared 6 bases from V and 2 bases from J, leaving 12 bases between. The chain's CDR3 is CASKIGGAYEQYF. For the CDR3, the DNA is TGCGCCAGCAAGATAGGAGGGGCCTACGAGCAGTACTTC.

This rearrangement joins TRBV29-1 to TRBJ2-2, with D possibly TRBD2 on 5 matching bases. The germline CDR1 and CDR2 sequences are SQVTM and ANQGSEA. CDR3 length equals 14 residues. Trimming cost V 6 bases and J 3 bases, with 14 bases left between them. As DNA, the CDR3 is TGCAGCGTGGATACCGGACTCGACACCGGGGAGCTGTTTTTT. Its translation: CSVDTGLDTGELFF.

The chain couples TRBV30 to TRBJ2-4; D possibly corresponds to TRBD2 (6 bases). This CDR3 region has 15 residues. The germline gives CDR1 GTSNPN, CDR2 SVGIG (reference sequence). V lost 0 bases and J 0 bases, leaving 9 bases between the germline ends. This CDR3 is CAWSVLGGAKNIQYF. The CDR3 DNA reads TGTGCCTGGAGTGTACTGGGGGGAGCCAAAAACATTCAGTACTTC.

The CDR3 nucleotides are TGTGCCAGCAACGCCCAGGACACCTACAATGAGCAGTTCTTC. Translation: CASNAQDTYNEQFF. This chain connects TRBV9 to TRBJ2-1, with D possibly matching TRBD1 (5 bases). The CDR3 runs 14 residues. CDR1 SGDLS and CDR2 YYNGEE come from the germline V gene. V lost 6 bases and J lost 2, with 12 bases in between.

The chain employs TRBV27 and TRBJ1-5; D perhaps matches TRBD1 (5 bases). Germline V gives CDR1 MNHEY, CDR2 SMNVEV (reference sequence). The V and J ends lost 10 bases and 6 bases respectively, with 16 bases between them. This CDR3 comprises 13 residues. CDR3 sequence (DNA): TGTGCCACCACGGGAGGGGTAGGTCAGCCCCAGCATTTT. This sequence encodes CATTGGVGQPQHF.

The chain employs TRBV27 and TRBJ2-7; perhaps TRBD1 as D (6 bases). From germline, CDR1 is MNHEY and CDR2 SMNVEV (reference sequence). V gave up 6 bases and J gave up 4 bases, with 16 bases separating them. The CDR3 has 14 residues. CDR3 bases: TGTGCCAGCAGCCCGCAACTTCAGGGGTACGAGCAGTACTTC. Translating it yields CASSPQLQGYEQYF.

The V call is TRBV11-2, the J call TRBJ1-5; perhaps TRBD1 as D (6 bases). Trimming removed 6 bases at V and 4 bases at J, with 16 bases between. The CDR3 has 15 residues. Looked up from germline, CDR1 is SGHAT and CDR2 is FQNNGV. Here the CDR3 reads CASSWRGAANQPQHF. The CDR3 bases are TGTGCCAGCAGTTGGCGGGGGGCTGCGAATCAGCCCCAGCATTTT.

This chain joins TRBV4-3 and TRBJ2-7; 10 bases are a match to TRBD2. The length of the CDR3 is 15 residues. The germline gives CDR1 LGHNA, CDR2 YSLEER. V trimming: 3 bases; J trimming: 6 bases; junction bases outside the gene matches: 8. CDR3 amino acids: CASSQVAGGETEQYF. Here the CDR3 DNA reads TGCGCCAGCAGCCAGGTAGCGGGAGGTGAAACCGAGCAGTACTTC.

With respect to this clone: The same CDR3 arises from other DNA sequences in this sample as well. This chain uses TRBV5-4 with TRBJ2-2; 11 nucleotides align to TRBD2. J was trimmed by 5 bases and V by 4 bases; bases with no gene match: 4. Per the germline V gene, CDR1 is SGHNT and CDR2 is YYREEE (reference sequence). This CDR3 region has 15 residues. The CDR3 DNA reads as TGTGCCAGCAGCCTACTAGCGGGGGTAACCGGGGAGCTGTTTTTT. It codes for CASSLLAGVTGELFF.

V and J are TRBV2 and TRBJ2-2; the D is unclear. Trimming removed 4 bases from V and 6 bases from J, with 15 bases in between. The CDR3 runs to 15 residues. Germline V gene sequence: CDR1 SNHLY, CDR2 FYNNEI. The CDR3 reads CASSGSTLFAGELFF. The CDR3 DNA reads TGTGCCAGCAGTGGATCGACTCTATTCGCCGGGGAGCTGTTTTTT.

This clone was found once. V and J are TRBV30 and TRBJ1-1; 7 bases agree with TRBD1. V was pared by 0 bases and J by 1 base, with 8 bases of the junction left unmatched. This CDR3 comprises 16 residues. Germline values: CDR1 GTSNPN, CDR2 SVGIG (reference sequence). CDR3 coding DNA: TGTGCCTGGAGTGTGGGGGACAGCCTTCGGAACACTGAAGCTTTCTTT. This codes for CAWSVGDSLRNTEAFF.

This chain connects TRBV28 to TRBJ1-3; the D is unclear. Germline CDR1 reads MDHEN; CDR2 reads SYDVKM. CDR3 size: 13 residues. V gave up 4 bases and J gave up 4 bases, with 8 bases separating them. CDR3 amino acids: CASSSDVGNTIYF. In nucleotides, the CDR3 is TGTGCCAGCAGTTCGGACGTGGGAAACACCATATATTTT.

This rearrangement joins TRBV5-6 to TRBJ2-1; 9 nucleotides match TRBD1. Per the germline V gene, CDR1 is SGHDT and CDR2 is YYEEEE. This CDR3 region has 17 residues. Trimming cost V 2 bases and J 8 bases; bases outside gene matches: 14. CDR3 DNA sequence: TGTGCCAGCAGCTTTAAAGGGACAGGGTTGATGGTTTATGAGCAGTTCTTC. This encodes CASSFKGTGLMVYEQFF.

Of note for this clone: Other DNA variants within this sample encode the same CDR3. V is TRBV5-1 and J is TRBJ2-7; 9 bases fit TRBD1. The germline V gene has CDR1 SGHRS and CDR2 YFSETQ. The CDR3 is made up of 14 amino acids. V trimming: 4 bases; J trimming: 3 bases; junction bases outside the gene matches: 5. CDR3 sequence (DNA): TGCGCCAGCAGCGATGGACAGGGGATCTACGAGCAGTACTTC. Its translation: CASSDGQGIYEQYF.

The CDR3 sequence is CASSLSEGIGYEQYF. CDR3 DNA: TGTGCCAGCAGCTTAAGTGAGGGCATCGGCTACGAGCAGTACTTC. This sequence joins TRBV7-6 and TRBJ2-7; tentative D call: TRBD2 (5 bases). Looked up from germline, CDR1 is SGHVS and CDR2 is FNYEAQ. With 2 bases removed from V and 3 bases from J, the gap between germline ends came to 14 bases. CDR3 length equals 15 residues.